This TCR beta chain appears in the sequencing data of a study of T cells in Graves' hyperthyroidism and ophthalmopathy. Background on the study: The initial diagnosis was the point when peripheral blood was collected, ahead of any treatment.

Findings and limits, study-wide: Among thyroid clonotypes expanded above 0.001, most also appeared in blood.

RNA transcripts served as the template for amplifying TCR beta CDR3 regions. A first-round RT-PCR of the TCR CDR3 used the HTBI primer set. MiXCR, applied by TCRdb to the multiplex PCR reads, yields one record per CDR3 protein. This sample has under 400,000 distinct CDR3 sequences, with roughly 18% found just once. Deletions cut 2 bases from V and 0 bases from J, with 11 bases between. The CDR3 length is 15 residues. Germline loops: CDR1 SGHKS, CDR2 YYEKEE (reference sequence). Under 3 months was the duration of disease in ophthalmopathy patients, who also had a Clinical Activity Score of at least 3 and a NOSPECS grade of at least 4. Fresh 10 ml peripheral blood yielded PBMCs. Ten or more counts support this clonotype. Its specificity is not known.

Sequencing used blood. V is TRBV5-5 and J is TRBJ1-1; D is possibly TRBD1 (6 bases). This TCR came from a woman in her forties with Graves' ophthalmopathy. CDR3 amino acids: CASSLGQFLNTEAFF. CDR3 nucleotide sequence: TGTGCCAGCAGCTTAGGACAGTTTCTGAACACTGAAGCTTTCTTT.